This TCR beta chain was profiled in a study of blood T cell repertoires in COVID-19. Overall study context: Samples came from the United States, Italy and Spain, spanning acute and convalescent COVID-19. T cells, B-cell-depleted T cells, or PBMCs provided the cDNA or gDNA that served as material.

This clone was observed at least ten times. TCRdb's table, derived via immunoSEQ multiplex PCR, lists solely in-frame clones and lacks some. The sample contains 270,000 or so clones, nearly 85% of which appear only once. This clonotype was obtained from a human donor in a cohort sampled during active COVID-19. The sample taken for sequencing was peripheral blood.

CDR3 DNA: TGCAGTGCTAGTAAATTTACCCTGGGACTAGCGGGATACAAGGGTCGCGAGCAGTACTTC. Translated: CSASKFTLGLAGYKGREQYF. The genes are TRBV20-1 and TRBJ2-7, with TRBD2 matching 13 bases. Per germline, CDR1 DFQATT and CDR2 SNEGSKA (reference sequence). This CDR3 has 20 amino acids. V lost 3 bases to trimming and J lost 6 bases; unmatched junction nucleotides: 23.